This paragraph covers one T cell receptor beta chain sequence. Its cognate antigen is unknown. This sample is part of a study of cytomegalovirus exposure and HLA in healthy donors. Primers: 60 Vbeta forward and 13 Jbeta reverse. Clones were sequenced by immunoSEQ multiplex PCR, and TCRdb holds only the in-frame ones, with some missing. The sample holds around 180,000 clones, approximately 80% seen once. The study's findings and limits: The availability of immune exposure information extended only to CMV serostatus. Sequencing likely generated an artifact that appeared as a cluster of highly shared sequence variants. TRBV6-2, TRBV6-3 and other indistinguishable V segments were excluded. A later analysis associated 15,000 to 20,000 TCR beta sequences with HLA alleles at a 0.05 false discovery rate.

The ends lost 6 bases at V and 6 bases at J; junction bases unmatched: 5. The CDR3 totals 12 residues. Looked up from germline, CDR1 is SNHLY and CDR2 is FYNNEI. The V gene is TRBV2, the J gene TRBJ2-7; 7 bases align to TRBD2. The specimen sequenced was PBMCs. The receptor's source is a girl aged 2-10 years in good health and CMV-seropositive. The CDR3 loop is CASRLTSVEQYF. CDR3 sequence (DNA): TGTGCCAGCAGGCTAACTAGCGTCGAGCAGTACTTC. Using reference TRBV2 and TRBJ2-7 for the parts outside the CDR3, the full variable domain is EPEVTQTPSHQVTQMGQEVILRCVPISNHLYFYWYRQILGQKVEFLVSFYNNEISEKSEIFDDQFSVERPDGSNFTLKIRSTKLEDSAMYFCASRLTSVEQYFGPGTRLTVT.